A selection of T cell receptor beta chains follows, all from one sample in a study of CD8+CD57+ T cells in acquired aplastic anemia. Each CDR3 protein is one row after TCRdb ran MiXCR on the reads. This table holds 180,000 or so distinct CDR3 sequences, 46% found once. The specimen was sorted CD4+, CD8+, or CD8+CD57+ T cells (not recorded which) from PBMCs. The origin of the receptors is a human donor in good health. The CDR3 runs from the conserved cysteine through the conserved F or W. Each record gives: clone size, J gene, V gene, D gene, CDR3 protein, CDR3 DNA. The D gene is left open where the match is weak. Clone size is shown for a subset of rows, as once, few, many or a class of expanded clone.

clone size: .; J gene: TRBJ1-2; V gene: TRBV2; D gene: .; CDR3 protein: CASRLQAAMDGYTF; CDR3 DNA: TGTGCCAGCAGACTACAGGCAGCCATGGATGGCTACACCTTC
clone size: many; J gene: TRBJ1-6; V gene: TRBV12-3/TRBV12-4; D gene: .; CDR3 protein: CASRSPGLALHF; CDR3 DNA: TGTGCCAGCAGGTCGCCAGGTCTGGCCCTCCACTTT
clone size: .; J gene: TRBJ1-1; V gene: TRBV7-9; D gene: .; CDR3 protein: CASSFSGEAFF; CDR3 DNA: TGTGCCAGCAGCTTTAGCGGCGAAGCTTTCTTT
clone size: few; J gene: TRBJ2-5; V gene: TRBV18; D gene: .; CDR3 protein: CASSPRTTGMETQYF; CDR3 DNA: TGTGCCAGCTCACCACGTACTACAGGGATGGAGACCCAGTACTTC
clone size: few; J gene: TRBJ1-5; V gene: TRBV28; D gene: .; CDR3 protein: CASSTQGRGNQPQHF; CDR3 DNA: TGTGCCAGCAGTACACAGGGAAGGGGCAATCAGCCCCAGCATTTT
clone size: many; J gene: TRBJ1-1; V gene: TRBV5-1; D gene: .; CDR3 protein: CASSYGTVNTEAFF; CDR3 DNA: TGCGCCAGCAGTTACGGGACGGTGAACACTGAAGCTTTCTTT
clone size: .; J gene: TRBJ2-1; V gene: TRBV7-9; D gene: .; CDR3 protein: CASSISTNEQFF; CDR3 DNA: TGTGCCAGCAGCATCTCTACCAATGAGCAGTTCTTC
clone size: .; J gene: TRBJ2-7; V gene: TRBV20-1; D gene: TRBD1; CDR3 protein: CSATGTGNYEQYF; CDR3 DNA: TGCAGTGCCACCGGGACAGGTAACTACGAGCAGTACTTC
clone size: many; J gene: TRBJ2-1; V gene: TRBV7-9; D gene: TRBD2; CDR3 protein: CASSRSGSVSYNEQFF; CDR3 DNA: TGTGCCAGCTCCCGCAGCGGGAGTGTGTCCTACAATGAGCAGTTCTTC
clone size: many; J gene: TRBJ2-3; V gene: TRBV7-3; D gene: .; CDR3 protein: CASSASGGSGDTQYF; CDR3 DNA: TGTGCCAGCAGCGCCTCAGGGGGGAGCGGAGATACGCAGTATTTT
clone size: .; J gene: TRBJ2-7; V gene: TRBV20-1; D gene: TRBD2; CDR3 protein: CSASPSGRAAGEQYF; CDR3 DNA: TGCAGTGCTAGCCCTAGCGGGAGGGCGGCTGGCGAGCAGTACTTC
clone size: .; J gene: TRBJ2-5; V gene: TRBV29-1; D gene: .; CDR3 protein: CSVCGQETQYF; CDR3 DNA: TGCAGCGTTTGTGGGCAAGAGACCCAGTACTTC
clone size: .; J gene: TRBJ1-4; V gene: TRBV11-2; D gene: .; CDR3 protein: CASSQDHGLREKLFF; CDR3 DNA: TGTGCCAGCAGCCAAGATCACGGCCTAAGGGAAAAACTGTTTTTT
clone size: many; J gene: TRBJ2-7; V gene: TRBV14; D gene: .; CDR3 protein: CASSSAFSYEQYF; CDR3 DNA: TGTGCCAGCAGCTCGGCCTTCTCCTACGAGCAGTACTTC
clone size: .; J gene: TRBJ1-1; V gene: TRBV4-2; D gene: .; CDR3 protein: CASSPGSVRGSRGTNTEAFF; CDR3 DNA: TGTGCCAGCAGCCCAGGGAGTGTTCGGGGTTCCCGGGGGACGAACACTGAAGCTTTCTTT
clone size: few; J gene: TRBJ2-1; V gene: TRBV5-6; D gene: .; CDR3 protein: CASSFYGRPSYNEQFF; CDR3 DNA: TGTGCCAGCAGTTTTTATGGGAGGCCCTCCTACAATGAGCAGTTCTTC
clone size: .; J gene: TRBJ2-1; V gene: TRBV29-1; D gene: .; CDR3 protein: CSVVGVRDEQFF; CDR3 DNA: TGCAGCGTTGTTGGGGTTCGGGATGAGCAGTTCTTC
clone size: many; J gene: TRBJ1-2; V gene: TRBV2; D gene: .; CDR3 protein: CASSDLGGGYGYTF; CDR3 DNA: TGTGCCAGCAGTGATCTGGGGGGCGGCTATGGCTACACCTTC
clone size: .; J gene: TRBJ1-5; V gene: TRBV6-5; D gene: .; CDR3 protein: CACSYDRTQPQHF; CDR3 DNA: TGTGCCTGCAGTTACGACAGAACTCAGCCCCAGCATTTT
clone size: .; J gene: TRBJ2-7; V gene: TRBV12-3/TRBV12-4; D gene: TRBD2; CDR3 protein: CASSLASGSLLYEQYF; CDR3 DNA: TGTGCCAGCAGTTTGGCTAGCGGGTCCTTGCTCTACGAGCAGTACTTC
clone size: .; J gene: TRBJ2-7; V gene: TRBV15; D gene: .; CDR3 protein: CAIRQRDTPYEQYF; CDR3 DNA: TGTGCCATCAGACAGAGGGACACCCCCTACGAGCAGTACTTC
clone size: many; J gene: TRBJ1-2; V gene: TRBV20-1; D gene: .; CDR3 protein: CSARPASAEADYGYTF; CDR3 DNA: TGCAGTGCTAGACCCGCCTCAGCCGAAGCTGACTATGGCTACACCTTC
clone size: .; J gene: TRBJ1-2; V gene: TRBV6-6; D gene: .; CDR3 protein: CASRREYGYTF; CDR3 DNA: TGTGCCAGCAGGAGAGAGTATGGCTACACCTTC
clone size: few; J gene: TRBJ2-5; V gene: TRBV3-1; D gene: .; CDR3 protein: CASSLKRGRGPQETQYF; CDR3 DNA: TGTGCCAGCAGCCTTAAAAGAGGGCGCGGACCCCAAGAGACCCAGTACTTC
clone size: .; J gene: TRBJ1-4; V gene: TRBV7-9; D gene: .; CDR3 protein: CASSLLAQGSEKLFF; CDR3 DNA: TGTGCCAGCAGCTTACTGGCCCAGGGGAGTGAAAAACTGTTTTTT
clone size: .; J gene: TRBJ1-1; V gene: TRBV20-1; D gene: .; CDR3 protein: CSAREQINTEAFF; CDR3 DNA: TGCAGTGCTAGAGAGCAGATAAACACTGAAGCTTTCTTT
clone size: few; J gene: TRBJ2-5; V gene: TRBV20-1; D gene: TRBD2; CDR3 protein: CSAETSGRETQYF; CDR3 DNA: TGCAGTGCTGAGACTAGCGGGAGGGAGACCCAGTACTTC
clone size: .; J gene: TRBJ1-6; V gene: TRBV7-9; D gene: .; CDR3 protein: CASSRPGTAVTLHF; CDR3 DNA: TGTGCCAGCAGCCGCCCCGGGACGGCCGTCACCCTCCACTTT
clone size: .; J gene: TRBJ2-5; V gene: TRBV6-4; D gene: TRBD2; CDR3 protein: CASSDSSGGQETQYF; CDR3 DNA: TGTGCCAGCAGTGACTCTAGCGGGGGCCAAGAGACCCAGTACTTC
clone size: .; J gene: TRBJ2-3; V gene: TRBV24-1; D gene: TRBD1; CDR3 protein: CATSDPNRDRVTDTQYF; CDR3 DNA: TGTGCCACCAGTGACCCAAACCGGGACAGGGTGACAGATACGCAGTATTTT
clone size: .; J gene: TRBJ2-7; V gene: TRBV25-1; D gene: .; CDR3 protein: CASSRSGTTAYEQYF; CDR3 DNA: TGTGCCAGCAGTCGAAGCGGGACAACCGCCTACGAGCAGTACTTC
clone size: .; J gene: TRBJ2-5; V gene: TRBV9; D gene: TRBD2; CDR3 protein: CASSLGLAGAGETQHF; CDR3 DNA: TGTGCCAGCAGCCTGGGACTAGCGGGAGCCGGGGAGACCCAGCACTTC
clone size: few; J gene: TRBJ2-7; V gene: TRBV7-8; D gene: TRBD1; CDR3 protein: CASSLAAGGYEQYF; CDR3 DNA: TGTGCCAGCAGCTTAGCAGCAGGGGGTTACGAGCAGTACTTC
clone size: many; J gene: TRBJ1-1; V gene: TRBV7-2; D gene: .; CDR3 protein: CASSSSRVSGNTEAFF; CDR3 DNA: TGTGCCAGCAGCTCTAGTAGGGTATCGGGGAATACTGAAGCTTTCTTT
clone size: .; J gene: TRBJ2-1; V gene: TRBV4-2; D gene: .; CDR3 protein: CASSQESLGPYNEQFF; CDR3 DNA: TGTGCCAGCAGCCAAGAGTCCCTGGGTCCATACAATGAGCAGTTCTTC